This TCR beta chain was obtained from a study of blood T cell repertoires in COVID-19. About the research overall: Acute and convalescent COVID-19 samples came from the United States, Italy and Spain.

From germline, CDR1 is SGHTA and CDR2 FQGNSA. V lost 3 bases to trimming and J lost 4 bases; unmatched junction nucleotides: 5. The CDR3 spans 15 residues. Original processing methods: Amplification of reference gene primers was used by the study to estimate nucleated cell counts. Sequenced by immunoSEQ multiplex PCR; TCRdb stores in-frame clones only, minus some. V and J calls and clone size are copied from that table; D and trimming were computed from the DNA. The repertoire holds roughly 98,000 clones, with about 85% as singletons. The sequence derives from a woman aged 70-85 years with active or convalescent COVID-19. Sequenced input: peripheral blood. The chain employs TRBV7-2 and TRBJ1-3; 8 bases line up with TRBD1. CDR3 residues: CASSFDRGGGNTIYF. The CDR3 DNA is TGTGCCAGCAGCTTCGACAGGGGCGGAGGAAACACCATATATTTT.